These 20 T cell receptor beta chains share one sample of origin, sequenced in a study of blood T cell repertoires in COVID-19. Assay: immunoSEQ multiplex PCR; the TCRdb copy retains only in-frame clones and omits some. This sample has 150,000 to 200,000 clones, with around 84% found just once. The specimen was peripheral blood. The source is a woman over 75 with acute or convalescent COVID-19.

The chain is built from TRBV7-9 and TRBJ1-6; 7 nucleotides line up with TRBD1. The CDR3 spans 15 residues. CDR1 SEHNR and CDR2 FQNEAQ come from the germline V gene (reference sequence). The ends lost 7 bases at V and 10 bases at J; junction bases unmatched: 13. CDR3 DNA: TGTGCCAGCACCACGGACAGGTCCTTAAGGTCACCCCTCCACTTT. Amino acids: CASTTDRSLRSPLHF.

This clone was seen a few times. This chain links TRBV2 with TRBJ1-2; possibly TRBD1 for D (6 bases). Germline CDR1 SNHLY, CDR2 FYNNEI. The CDR3 consists of 15 residues. The V end was cut by 2 bases, the J end by 9 bases, with 19 bases between. Here the CDR3 reads CASSESTGPPSSYTF. CDR3 coding DNA: TGTGCCAGCAGTGAAAGTACAGGGCCCCCCTCTAGCTACACCTTC.

The chain's CDR3 is CASSLRGQADEKLFF. The CDR3 nucleotides read TGTGCCAGCAGTCTCCGGGGACAGGCCGATGAAAAACTGTTTTTT. The chain couples TRBV5-8 to TRBJ1-4, with 8 bases lining up with TRBD1. This CDR3 has 15 amino acids. Germline V gives CDR1 SGHTS, CDR2 YDEGEE. V was clipped by 5 bases and J by 6 bases; unmatched bases: 9.

The V and J genes are TRBV20-1 and TRBJ2-1; 8 bases line up with TRBD1. The germline gives CDR1 DFQATT, CDR2 SNEGSKA (reference sequence). J lost 10 bases, V lost 4 bases, and 3 bases had no gene match. The CDR3 contains 11 residues. CDR3 residues: CSATGDREQFF. The DNA for the CDR3 is TGCAGTGCTACCGGGGACAGGGAGCAGTTCTTC.

This chain links TRBV5-1 with TRBJ2-4; a possible D gene is TRBD2 (5 bases). The length of the CDR3 is 13 residues. Germline V gives CDR1 SGHRS, CDR2 YFSETQ. V was trimmed by 6 bases and J by 13 bases, leaving 20 bases between them. The CDR3 nucleotides read TGCGCCAGCAAGAGCGGCGATACGGGTCGGCAGTACTTC. Its protein product is CASKSGDTGRQYF.

The V call is TRBV19, the J call TRBJ1-5; TRBD1 matches at 7 bases. With 5 bases clipped from V and 2 bases from J, the junction kept 9 bases outside the gene matches. The CDR3 is 16 amino acids. Germline loops: CDR1 LNHDA, CDR2 SQIVND (reference sequence). CDR3 bases: TGTGCCAGTAGTTTCGTGACAGGGAAACGCAATCAGCCCCAGCATTTT. It specifies CASSFVTGKRNQPQHF.

CDR3 bases: TGTGCCAGCAGTCCAGGACTAGCGGTTCGGGAGCTGTTTTTT. Its protein is CASSPGLAVRELFF. The rearrangement uses TRBV25-1 and TRBJ2-2, with 10 positions matching TRBD2. The CDR3 runs to 14 residues. J lost 9 bases, V lost 5 bases, and 6 bases had no gene match. CDR1 is MGHDK, CDR2 SYGVNS, per germline.

The chain couples TRBV5-4 to TRBJ1-1, with D unresolved. Germline V gene sequence: CDR1 SGHNT, CDR2 YYREEE (reference sequence). The CDR3 has 14 amino acids. Deletions cut 3 bases from V and 1 base from J, with 10 bases between. The CDR3 nucleotides read TGTGCCAGCAGCTCACGCAGAACGAACACTGAAGCTTTCTTT. Translation: CASSSRRTNTEAFF.

This sequence joins TRBV28 and TRBJ2-7; 11 bases fit TRBD2. Trimming removed 2 bases from V and 6 bases from J; junction bases left unmatched: 12. Germline V gene lookup returns CDR1 MDHEN and CDR2 SYDVKM. This CDR3 spans 17 amino acids. The chain's CDR3 is CASSLQLAGEWGGEQYF. CDR3 nucleotides: TGTGCCAGCAGTTTACAACTAGCGGGAGAGTGGGGCGGCGAGCAGTACTTC.

V usage is TRBV28 and J usage is TRBJ1-2; D gene uncertain. This CDR3 is built from 13 residues. CDR1 is MDHEN and CDR2 is SYDVKM in the germline V gene. V dropped 2 bases and J dropped 1 base, with 5 bases sitting between them. CDR3 residues: CASSLQINYGYTF. The CDR3 DNA follows: TGTGCCAGCAGTTTACAGATTAACTATGGCTACACCTTC.

The rearrangement uses TRBV3-1 (or the pseudogene TRBV3-2) and TRBJ1-6, with D perhaps matching TRBD1 (5 bases). V lost 8 bases, J lost 9 bases, and 14 bases lay in between. This CDR3 has 13 amino acids. Germline V gene lookup returns CDR1 LGHDT and CDR2 YNNKEL (reference sequence). The CDR3 region is CASSAIGGSPLHF. DNA for the CDR3: TGTGCCAGCTCAGCGATCGGGGGTTCACCCCTCCACTTT.

CDR3 in DNA: TGCGCCAGCAGCTTGGTTAGCGGTCCGGAAGAGCAGTACTTC. It is translated as CASSLVSGPEEQYF. This sequence joins TRBV5-1 and TRBJ2-7; maybe TRBD2 (6 bases). This CDR3 is built from 14 residues. CDR1 is SGHRS, CDR2 YFSETQ, per germline. V was cut by 0 bases and J by 7 bases, with 14 bases left in between.

In its sample, this clone was seen once. The chain links TRBV30 to TRBJ1-3, with a possible D match to TRBD1 (5 bases). The germline gives CDR1 GTSNPN, CDR2 SVGIG (reference sequence). With 1 base removed from V and 3 bases from J, the gap between germline ends came to 10 bases. This CDR3 is built from 14 residues. Here the CDR3 reads CAWSGGLLGNTIYF. DNA of the CDR3: TGTGCCTGGAGTGGGGGACTCCTTGGAAACACCATATATTTT. The whole variable domain, remainder taken from reference TRBV30 and TRBJ1-3, is SQTIHQWPATLVQPVGSPLSLECTVEGTSNPNLYWYRQAAGRGLQLLFYSVGIGQISSEVPQNLSASRPQDRQFILSSKKLLLSDSGFYLCAWSGGLLGNTIYFGEGSWLTVV.

The V gene is TRBV7-2, the J gene TRBJ1-5; no firm D call. Per the germline V gene, CDR1 is SGHTA and CDR2 is FQGNSA. V dropped 3 bases and J dropped 8 bases, with 20 bases sitting between them. The CDR3 is made up of 16 amino acids. CDR3 coding DNA: TGTGCCAGCAGCTTCTCCGGACCTAGCCTAAGGGAGCCCCAGCATTTT. Its translation is CASSFSGPSLREPQHF.

The chain employs TRBV28 and TRBJ2-1; D unclear. The CDR3 covers 16 residues. V dropped 8 bases and J dropped 2 bases, with 19 bases sitting between them. Germline CDR1 MDHEN, CDR2 SYDVKM. The CDR3 region is CASYSSGNPTYNEQFF. The CDR3, as DNA: TGTGCCAGCTACTCTTCAGGTAATCCAACCTACAATGAGCAGTTCTTC.

V is TRBV7-9 and J is TRBJ1-4; 9 bases are a match to TRBD1. CDR1 is SEHNR and CDR2 is FQNEAQ in the germline V gene (reference sequence). The CDR3 is made up of 15 amino acids. Unmatched junction bases numbered 2, after V lost 1 base and J lost 5 bases. The CDR3 sequence is CASSLGDRENEKLFF. The DNA of the CDR3 is TGTGCCAGCAGCTTAGGGGACAGGGAGAATGAAAAACTGTTTTTT.

The chain has TRBV2 and TRBJ1-4; D unresolved. The CDR3 contains 13 residues. Germline values: CDR1 SNHLY, CDR2 FYNNEI. Deletions cut 6 bases from V and 5 bases from J, with 10 bases between. The CDR3 region is CASRTNRNEKLFF. The CDR3, as DNA: TGTGCCAGCAGAACCAACAGAAATGAAAAACTGTTTTTT.

V is TRBV6-2 or TRBV6-3 and J is TRBJ2-3; TRBD2 matches at 9 bases. This CDR3 contains 15 residues. From germline, CDR1 is MNHEY and CDR2 SVGEGT. J was trimmed by 3 bases and V by 5 bases; bases with no gene match: 6. CDR3: CASSNPGLATDTQYF. The CDR3 bases are TGTGCCAGCAGTAATCCGGGACTAGCTACAGATACGCAGTATTTT.

The rearrangement links TRBV3-1 (or the pseudogene TRBV3-2) to TRBJ1-3, with D uncertain. The CDR3 is 13 residues long. The V end was cut by 4 bases, the J end by 4 bases, with 8 bases between. Germline CDR1 reads LGHDT; CDR2 reads YNNKEL (reference sequence). CDR3 sequence (DNA): TGTGCCAGCAGCCTCTTGGAGGGAAACACCATATATTTT. Amino acids: CASSLLEGNTIYF.

This sequence joins TRBV10-3 and TRBJ1-4; perhaps TRBD1 as D (5 bases). Germline CDR1 and CDR2: ENHRY and SYGVKD. Trimming cost V 3 bases and J 0 bases, with 8 bases left between them. The CDR3 spans 15 residues. This CDR3 reads CAISDGGATNEKLFF. CDR3 DNA sequence: TGTGCCATCAGTGACGGGGGTGCAACTAATGAAAAACTGTTTTTT.